The source of this T cell receptor (beta chain) is a study of cytomegalovirus exposure and HLA in healthy donors. Study-level results: A few of the chains that were CMV-associated were confirmed in vitro to be specific for CMV antigens. Association of 16,951 TCR beta sequences with HLA alleles was found at 0.05 false discovery rate in a later analysis. Beyond CMV serostatus, there was no information to go on about immune exposure.

With 0 bases clipped from V and 6 bases from J, the junction kept 12 bases outside the gene matches. The germline V gene has CDR1 MRHNA and CDR2 SNTAGT. The CDR3 totals 17 residues. Amplification used 60 Vbeta primers and 13 Jbeta primers. Using immunoSEQ multiplex PCR, the repertoire was profiled, and TCRdb retains in-frame clones only, with some absent. This sample has about 200,000 clones, with roughly 84% found just once. A remark on this clone: What it binds is not known.

The chain combines TRBV6-4 with TRBJ2-7; TRBD2 agrees at 9 bases. The clonotype was recovered from a man aged 45 to 65 in good health and CMV-seronegative. Sequencing used PBMCs. This chain's CDR3 is CASSDSVRAQREAEQYF. The CDR3 nucleotides read TGTGCCAGCAGTGACTCCGTCAGGGCACAGCGGGAGGCCGAGCAGTACTTC.